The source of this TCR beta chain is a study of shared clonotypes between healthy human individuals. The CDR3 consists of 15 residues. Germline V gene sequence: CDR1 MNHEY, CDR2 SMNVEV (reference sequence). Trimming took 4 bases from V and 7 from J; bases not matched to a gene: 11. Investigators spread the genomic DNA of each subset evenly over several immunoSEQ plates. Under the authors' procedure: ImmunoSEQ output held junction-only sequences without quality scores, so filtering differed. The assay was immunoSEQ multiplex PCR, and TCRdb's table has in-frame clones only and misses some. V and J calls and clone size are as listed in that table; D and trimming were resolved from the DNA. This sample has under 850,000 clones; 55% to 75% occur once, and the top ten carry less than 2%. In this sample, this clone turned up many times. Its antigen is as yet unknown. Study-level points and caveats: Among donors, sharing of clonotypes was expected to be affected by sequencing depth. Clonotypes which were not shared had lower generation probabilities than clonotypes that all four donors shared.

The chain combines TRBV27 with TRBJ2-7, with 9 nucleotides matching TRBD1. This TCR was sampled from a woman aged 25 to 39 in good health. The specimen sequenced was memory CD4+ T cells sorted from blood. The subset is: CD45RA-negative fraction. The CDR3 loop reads CASSSPTGGRGEQYF. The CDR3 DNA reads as TGTGCCAGCAGTTCCCCGACAGGGGGGAGAGGGGAGCAGTACTTC.